The 20 T cell receptor beta chains listed next were all sequenced from one sample in a study of molecular identifiers for immune sequencing clone quantification. One entry per CDR3 protein, called by TCRdb with MiXCR from the PCR reads. Of about half a million distinct CDR3 sequences listed, about a fifth are singletons. The sequencing input was naive CD8+ T cells from blood, with Jurkat cell RNA spiked in. As to subset: FACS-sorted CD8+CD4-CCR7+CD45RA+ naive T cells. The receptors come from a human donor in good health. Some libraries in this study had Jurkat cell RNA spiked in.

The CDR3 sequence: CASSSTGGWNTGELFF. Here the CDR3 DNA reads TGTGCCAGCAGTAGCACCGGGGGCTGGAACACCGGGGAGCTGTTTTTT. The V call is TRBV6-6, the J call TRBJ2-2, with D perhaps matching TRBD1 or TRBD2 (6 bases each). The V gene lost 5 bases and the J gene lost 1 base, with 14 bases spanning the gap. This CDR3 contains 16 residues. CDR1 is MNHNY and CDR2 is SVGAGI in the germline V gene (reference sequence).

The chain couples TRBV12-3 or TRBV12-4 to TRBJ2-6; the D gene could be TRBD1 or TRBD2 (7 bases each). The CDR3 length is 17 residues. The germline V and J ends were trimmed by 7 bases and 1 base, with 17 bases remaining between them. CDR3 in DNA: TGTGCCAGCATCCAGGGGGGGTTAGGGTCTGGGGCCAACGTCCTGACTTTC. Its protein is CASIQGGLGSGANVLTF.

This clonotype has a count of ten or more. The chain has TRBV2 and TRBJ2-3; 7 positions agree with TRBD1. Germline V gene lookup returns CDR1 SNHLY and CDR2 FYNNEI. This CDR3 has 16 residues. V was clipped by 5 bases and J by 0 bases; unmatched bases: 8. CDR3 nucleotide sequence: TGTGCCAGCAGTCCATGGACAGGAGCTAGCACAGATACGCAGTATTTT. It encodes CASSPWTGASTDTQYF.

This clonotype was picked up a small number of times. The V call is TRBV4-1, the J call TRBJ2-1; 7 bases match TRBD1. Per germline, CDR1 MGHRA and CDR2 YSYEKL. The CDR3 is 15 residues long. V trimming: 3 bases; J trimming: 8 bases; junction bases outside the gene matches: 10. The CDR3 is CASSHTGAPLDEQFF. CDR3 in DNA: TGCGCCAGCAGCCATACAGGGGCCCCGTTGGATGAGCAGTTCTTC.

The gene calls are TRBV29-1 and TRBJ1-2; 8 nucleotides line up with TRBD1. Germline CDR1 reads SQVTM; CDR2 reads ANQGSEA. This CDR3 region has 16 residues. Trimming at V came to 4 bases and at J to 2 bases, leaving 12 bases not matched to a gene. The CDR3 DNA reads as TGCAGCGTTGTGTTCCCCGGACAGGGTTCGAACTATGGCTACACCTTC. Its protein is CSVVFPGQGSNYGYTF.

The chain is built from TRBV2 and TRBJ1-3; D is ambiguous. Trimming shortened V by 10 bases and J by 4 bases, and 8 bases separated the two germline ends. Germline CDR1 SNHLY, CDR2 FYNNEI. The CDR3 is 11 residues long. CDR3 nucleotide sequence: TGTGCCAAGAATGGGGGAAACACCATATATTTT. Translation: CAKNGGNTIYF.

This clonotype has more than one count but fewer than ten. The rearrangement uses TRBV24-1 and TRBJ2-3, with a tentative D call TRBD1 (5 bases). The V gene lost 2 bases and the J gene lost 0 bases, with 17 bases spanning the gap. The CDR3 runs 18 residues. The V gene's germline CDR1 is KGHDR and CDR2 SFDVKD. The CDR3 reads CATSDSWGSSYSTDTQYF. The DNA of the CDR3 is TGTGCCACCAGTGATTCCTGGGGCAGCTCATATAGCACAGATACGCAGTATTTT.

This sequence joins TRBV4-1 and TRBJ2-7; 16 bases align to TRBD2. The CDR3 length is 16 residues. The J segment lost 5 bases and the V segment lost 3 bases, leaving 4 bases of the junction unmatched. The germline V gene has CDR1 MGHRA and CDR2 YSYEKL. Written as DNA, the CDR3 is TGCGCCAGCAGCCATGGGACTAGCGGGAGGGCGGACGAGCAGTACTTC. It translates to CASSHGTSGRADEQYF.

A remark on this clonotype: A single base separates this from a much larger clone, so it may be a read error. The V call is TRBV12-3 or TRBV12-4, the J call TRBJ2-3; 7 bases align to TRBD2. Germline trimming cut 3 bases from V and 5 bases from J; bases unmatched to any gene: 5. CDR3 length: 14 residues. The CDR3 reads CASSFAGVGDTQYF. The CDR3, as DNA: TGTGCCAGCAGTTTCGCGGGGGTCGGAGATACGCAGTATTTT.

This clonotype was observed at least ten times. This chain links TRBV20-1 with TRBJ2-6; no definite D call. The CDR3 loop spans 11 amino acids. The V end was cut by 3 bases, the J end by 11 bases, with 8 bases between. Germline CDR1 is DFQATT and CDR2 is SNEGSKA (reference sequence). The CDR3 sequence is CSARALDVLTF. The CDR3 coding sequence is TGCAGTGCTAGGGCGTTGGACGTCCTGACTTTC.

The chain employs TRBV5-4 and TRBJ2-3; no clear D. Germline assignment: CDR1 SGHNT and CDR2 YYREEE (reference sequence). V gave up 3 bases and J gave up 5 bases, with 13 bases separating them. CDR3 size: 14 residues. The CDR3 nucleotides read TGTGCCAGCAGCTCCGCTGGGGTAGGAGATACGCAGTATTTT. This sequence encodes CASSSAGVGDTQYF.

At least ten counts were recorded for this clonotype. The chain joins TRBV20-1 to TRBJ2-7; D may be TRBD2 (6 bases). The germline V and J ends were trimmed by 5 bases and 2 bases, with 16 bases remaining between them. The germline V gene encodes CDR1 DFQATT and CDR2 SNEGSKA (reference sequence). This CDR3 is 14 amino acids long. The CDR3 sequence: CSAQGEVGAYEQYF. For the CDR3, the DNA is TGCAGTGCTCAAGGGGAGGTTGGGGCCTACGAGCAGTACTTC.

As to this clonotype: One junction end disagrees with the germline gene, perhaps due to a read error. V usage is TRBV4-3 and J usage is TRBJ2-1; D gene uncertain. Germline V gene lookup returns CDR1 LGHNA and CDR2 YSLEER. The CDR3 sequence is 14 residues long. Written as DNA, the CDR3 is TGCACCAGCAGCGAAGCCAGAGGCATGGGGGAGCAGTTCTTC. This gives the protein CTSSEARGMGEQFF.

Concerning this clonotype itself: Possible read error: a much larger clone is one base away. CDR3 in DNA: TGTGCCAGCAACTTAGTGGGCCTAGGGAAAGCTAATGAAAAACTGTTTTTT. Amino acid sequence: CASNLVGLGKANEKLFF. The gene calls are TRBV7-2 and TRBJ1-4, with D unclear. CDR3 length: 17 amino acids. Germline CDR1 is SGHTA and CDR2 is FQGNSA.

This clonotype occurred many times. The gene calls are TRBV9 and TRBJ2-3; TRBD2 aligns across 14 bases. Trimming at V came to 4 bases and at J to 2 bases, leaving 9 bases not matched to a gene. This CDR3 has 18 amino acids. The V gene's germline CDR1 is SGDLS and CDR2 YYNGEE. CDR3 DNA: TGTGCCAGCAGCTACCAGGGACTAGCGGGGGAGGACACAGATACGCAGTATTTT. It yields the protein CASSYQGLAGEDTDTQYF.

A word on this clonotype: This may arise from a read error, as a much more abundant clone is one base away. The rearrangement links TRBV6-5 to TRBJ2-3; D is uncertain. The CDR3 runs 12 residues. CDR1 is MNHEY and CDR2 is SVGAGI in the germline V gene. The DNA for the CDR3 is TGTGTCAGCAGTGACTGGGGTGATACGCAGTATTTT. Translated: CVSSDWGDTQYF.

Remarks on this clonotype: As the CDR3 is not closed by the conserved phenylalanine or tryptophan, this likely results from a read error. This rearrangement joins TRBV12-3 or TRBV12-4 to TRBJ1-1, with 8 bases matching TRBD1. There are 15 residues in the CDR3. Trimming took 6 bases from V and 3 from J; bases not matched to a gene: 9. CDR3 sequence reads: CASRKTQGADTEAFV. The CDR3 region has the DNA TGTGCCAGCAGAAAGACCCAGGGGGCTGACACTGAAGCTTTCGTT.

The chain uses TRBV6-5 and TRBJ1-3; no clear D. CDR1 and CDR2 from the germline V gene are MNHEY and SVGAGI. V lost 0 bases and J 0 bases, leaving 9 bases between the germline ends. The CDR3 totals 16 residues. The CDR3 here is CASSYSSFTSGNTIYF. CDR3 nucleotide sequence: TGTGCCAGCAGTTACTCGAGCTTTACCTCTGGAAACACCATATATTTT.

About this clonotype: A clone one base away is much larger, so this may be a read error. The J gene is TRBJ2-1, the V gene TRBV20-1; D might be TRBD2 (6 bases). The V gene's germline CDR1 is DFQATT and CDR2 SNEGSKA (reference sequence). The ends were cut back, 1 base at V and 7 bases at J, with 20 bases in the middle. The CDR3 totals 16 residues. The CDR3 reads CSARGFPEASGNEQFF. CDR3 nucleotide sequence: TGCAGTGCTAGAGGATTCCCCGAGGCGAGCGGGAATGAGCAGTTCTTC.

In this sample, this clonotype turned up many times. The V and J genes are TRBV4-3 and TRBJ1-2; no clear D gene. This CDR3 contains 15 residues. The ends were cut back, 0 bases at V and 2 bases at J, with 10 bases in the middle. Germline loops: CDR1 LGHNA, CDR2 YSLEER. CDR3 sequence reads: CASSQDLTTNYGYTF. The CDR3 nucleotides are TGCGCCAGCAGCCAAGATTTAACCACAAACTATGGCTACACCTTC.